The source of this T cell receptor beta chain is a study of OX40 agonist ivuxolimab in advanced cancers. The CDR3 loop spans 14 amino acids. The germline V gene encodes CDR1 SGHRS and CDR2 YFSETQ. J gave up 4 bases and V 4 bases, and 4 bases lay outside the gene matches. TCRdb keeps only in-frame clones here, not all; method: immunoSEQ multiplex PCR. Altogether more than 55,000 clones are present, more than 70% being singletons, with the ten largest covering about 5.9%. This rearrangement joins TRBV5-1 to TRBJ2-2; 7 bases are a match to TRBD1. The sequence was obtained from an adult with an advanced solid tumor such as melanoma, head and neck, liver or kidney cancer. This material consisted of CD4+ or CD8+ T cells sorted from blood, taken in a trial of the OX40 agonist ivuxolimab. The DNA of the CDR3 is TGCGCCAGCAGCCCAGGGGACAGCACCGGGGAGCTGTTTTTT. Its protein product is CASSPGDSTGELFF.